Given below is one T cell receptor beta chain in context. Its antigen is unidentified. A much larger clone lies a single base off, so this may be a read error. Germline lookup yields CDR1 MNHEY and CDR2 SMNVEV (reference sequence). The CDR3 is 12 residues long. This record belongs to a study of breast tumors, draining lymph nodes, adjacent tissues. Study results and limitations: Luminal-like breast cancer showed significantly greater tumor-nontumor repertoire similarity than basal-like breast cancer did.

Axillary draining lymph nodes of breast cancer patients supplied the node samples. Each CDR3 protein is one row after TCRdb ran MiXCR on the multiplex PCR reads. The data show about 100,000 distinct CDR3 sequences, with approximately 21% seen just once and under 1.5% held by the top ten. Input material: axillary lymph node tissue. The V gene is TRBV27, the J gene TRBJ2-1; possible D gene TRBD1, 6 bases. This receptor was identified in a female donor with breast cancer. Some clones in this sample may be carry-over from other donors' samples. CDR3 DNA: TGTGCCAGCACCTCCGTGGGCCAGGGGCAGCTCTTC. Amino acids: CASTSVGQGQLF.